One and the same sample provided the 2 T cell receptor beta chains below, sequenced in a study of read filtering for tumor transcriptome and immune sequencing. The library was built from 400 ng RNA with molecular barcoded adaptors for alpha/delta and beta/gamma chains. TCRdb reprocessed the reads via MiXCR and lists one record per CDR3 protein. The sample has about 86,000 distinct CDR3 sequences; 9% to 15% are singletons. The sample comprised a population of CD138-negative cells sorted from bone marrow. The receptor source for this set is a donor at least 40 years old with multiple myeloma.

This clonotype was observed many times. The gene calls are TRBV7-9 and TRBJ1-1; tentatively, D is TRBD1 (5 bases). V was trimmed by 7 bases and J by 1 base, leaving 13 bases between them. This CDR3 has 14 residues. CDR1 SEHNR and CDR2 FQNEAQ come from the germline V gene (reference sequence). For the CDR3, the DNA is TGTGCCAGCATCGGGACCGGCTCGAACACTGAAGCTTTCTTT. This translates into CASIGTGSNTEAFF.

The chain has TRBV6-6 and TRBJ2-7, with no clear D. CDR3 length: 13 residues. CDR1 and CDR2 from the germline V gene are MNHNY and SVGAGI (reference sequence). CDR3 amino acids: CGISTTWIGEQYF. The CDR3 DNA is TGTGGCATCAGCACGACATGGATTGGCGAGCAGTACTTC.